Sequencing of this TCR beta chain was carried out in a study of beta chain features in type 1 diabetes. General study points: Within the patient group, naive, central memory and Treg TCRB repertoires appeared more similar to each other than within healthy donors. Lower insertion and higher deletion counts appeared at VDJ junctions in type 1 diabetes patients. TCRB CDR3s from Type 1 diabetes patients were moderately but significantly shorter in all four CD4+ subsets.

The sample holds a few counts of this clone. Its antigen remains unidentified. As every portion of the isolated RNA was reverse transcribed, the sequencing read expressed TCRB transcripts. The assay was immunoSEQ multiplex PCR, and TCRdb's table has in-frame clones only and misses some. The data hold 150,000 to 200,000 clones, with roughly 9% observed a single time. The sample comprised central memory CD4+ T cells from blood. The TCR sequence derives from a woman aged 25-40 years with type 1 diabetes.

The CDR3 sequence: CASSLGQDHVRPYEQYF. The CDR3 DNA follows: TGTGCCAGCAGCTTGGGACAGGACCATGTTCGACCCTACGAGCAGTACTTC. This chain uses TRBV5-4 with TRBJ2-7; D is perhaps TRBD1 (6 bases). Trimming stripped 0 bases from V and 2 bases from J, with 18 bases between. The CDR3 has 17 residues. The V gene's germline CDR1 is SGHNT and CDR2 YYREEE (reference sequence).